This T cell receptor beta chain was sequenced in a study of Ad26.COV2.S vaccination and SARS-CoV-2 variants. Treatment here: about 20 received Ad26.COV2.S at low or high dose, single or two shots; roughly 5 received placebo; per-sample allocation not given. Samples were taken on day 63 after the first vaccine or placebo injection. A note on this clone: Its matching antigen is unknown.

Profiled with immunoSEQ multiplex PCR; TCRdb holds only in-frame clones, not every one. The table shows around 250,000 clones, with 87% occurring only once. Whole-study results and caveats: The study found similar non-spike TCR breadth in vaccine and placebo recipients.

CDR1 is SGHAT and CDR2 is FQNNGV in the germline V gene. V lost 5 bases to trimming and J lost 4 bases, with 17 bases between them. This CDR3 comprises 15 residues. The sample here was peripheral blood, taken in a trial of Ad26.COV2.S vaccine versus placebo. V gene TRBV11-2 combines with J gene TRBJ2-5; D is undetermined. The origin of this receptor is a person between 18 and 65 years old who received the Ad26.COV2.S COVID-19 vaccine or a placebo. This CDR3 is CASSPGTPARETQYF. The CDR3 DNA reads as TGTGCCAGCAGCCCCGGCACACCGGCTCGAGAGACCCAGTACTTC.